This TCR beta chain was identified in a study of T cell responses to AZD1222 COVID-19 vaccine. Across the study: Timing groups of about 4 and about 12 weeks for second doses were pooled.

Germline-derived CDR1 and CDR2 are LNHDA and SQIVND (reference sequence). V was shortened by 3 bases and J by 8 bases, with 11 bases between the two germline ends. CDR3 length: 13 amino acids. Repertoires were generated with immunoSEQ multiplex PCR, while TCRdb's copy carries only in-frame clones and drops some. The sample lists 75,000 to 100,000 clones, roughly 90% occurring once. Details on this clone: Its antigen is unknown.

Study-level results: Within unmutated variant regions lay the reported targets of nearly half of spike-specific TCRs. It should be noted that donors were predominantly white British and more often female, and clonal diversity was possibly underestimated.

The TCR was taken from an adult in good health. The source was peripheral blood, collected on day 0 of AZD1222 vaccination. This rearrangement joins TRBV19 to TRBJ2-1; D unclear. The CDR3 nucleotides read TGTGCCAGTAGTATTCGGCGTGGCGATGAGCAGTTCTTC. Translating gives CASSIRRGDEQFF.